What follows are 12 T cell receptor beta chains derived from one specimen sequenced in a study of human T cells and chemical hapten exposure. Stated time point: patch test 3, about 24 weeks after DPC sensitization. Specified treatment: therapeutic diphenylcyclopropenone sensitization with weekly scalp DPC. Each CDR3 protein is one row after TCRdb ran MiXCR on the RACE reads. The sample contains tens of thousands of distinct CDR3 sequences, 9.5% to 15% of which appear only once. Source: whole blood, taken in connection with sensitization to the hapten diphenylcyclopropenone (DPC). The receptors derive from a man under 40 with alopecia areata. Some clones in this sample may be carry-over from other donors' samples.

This clonotype was counted a single time. One junction end disagrees with the germline gene, perhaps due to a read error. The chain couples TRBV11-1 to TRBJ1-1, with D perhaps TRBD1 (5 bases). CDR3 length: 13 residues. Looked up from germline, CDR1 is SGHAT and CDR2 is FQDESV (reference sequence). CDR3 sequence (DNA): TGTGCCAGCAGTCTCAGGGTGAACACTGAAGTTTTCTTT. It is translated as CASSLRVNTEVFF.

This clonotype was recorded at least ten times. The chain carries TRBV6-2 or TRBV6-3 and TRBJ2-7; no clear D gene. Germline V CDR1 and CDR2: MNHEY, SVGEGT. Trimming left V 5 bases short and J 0 bases short, with 5 bases between. CDR3 length: 12 residues. The CDR3 DNA follows: TGTGCCAGCAGTCCCTCCTCCTACGAGCAGTACTTC. It encodes CASSPSSYEQYF.

This rearrangement joins TRBV5-5 to TRBJ1-5; D is unresolved. This CDR3 region has 15 residues. V was shortened by 1 base and J by 6 bases, with 14 bases between the two germline ends. CDR1 is SGHKS and CDR2 is YYEKEE in the germline V gene (reference sequence). The CDR3: CASSLMETRSQPQHF. CDR3 in DNA: TGTGCCAGCAGCTTGATGGAGACCCGGAGTCAGCCCCAGCATTTT.

About this clonotype itself: With a much larger clone just one base away, this may be a read error. V and J are TRBV28 and TRBJ2-7; TRBD2 matches at 10 bases. CDR1 is MDHEN, CDR2 SYDVKM, per germline. The CDR3 loop spans 13 amino acids. CDR3 DNA sequence: TGTCCCAGCGGGACTAGCGCTTCCTACGAGCAGTACTTC. The encoded protein is CPSGTSASYEQYF.

V gene TRBV6-5 combines with J gene TRBJ1-3; the D gene is possibly TRBD1 (6 bases). The germline V and J ends were trimmed by 0 bases and 0 bases, with 12 bases remaining between them. Germline V lookup: CDR1 MNHEY, CDR2 SVGAGI. This CDR3 contains 17 residues. The CDR3 region is CASSYSMQGFSGNTIYF. CDR3 DNA: TGTGCCAGCAGTTACTCGATGCAGGGGTTCTCTGGAAACACCATATATTTT.

This clonotype was picked up a small number of times. This sequence joins TRBV7-2 and TRBJ1-1, with D possibly matching TRBD1 (5 bases). V was trimmed by 3 bases and J by 1 base, leaving 18 bases between them. Germline V gene data show CDR1 as SGHTA and CDR2 as FQGNSA. CDR3 length equals 17 residues. CDR3 bases: TGTGCCAGCAGCTTTCATAGGACAAACCTAGGGAACACTGAAGCTTTCTTT. This codes for CASSFHRTNLGNTEAFF. Together with reference TRBV7-2 and TRBJ1-1, the CDR3 gives the full variable domain: GAGVSQSPSNKVTEKGKDVELRCDPISGHTALYWYRQSLGQGLEFLIYFQGNSAPDKSGLPSDRFSAERTGGSVSTLTIQRTQQEDSAVYLCASSFHRTNLGNTEAFFGQGTRLTVV.

This chain uses TRBV12-3 or TRBV12-4 with TRBJ2-1; a possible D gene is TRBD2 (7 bases). V gave up 3 bases and J gave up 5 bases, with 23 bases separating them. This CDR3 is 18 amino acids long. The CDR3 DNA reads TGTGCCAGCAGTTTCCTCCGAACGGGGGGCGGGCGCGACAATGAGCAGTTCTTC. This sequence encodes CASSFLRTGGGRDNEQFF.

This clonotype was observed many times. The chain recombines TRBV2 with TRBJ2-2; D might be TRBD2 (5 bases). The germline V gene encodes CDR1 SNHLY and CDR2 FYNNEI. CDR3 size: 15 residues. The germline V and J ends were trimmed by 2 bases and 1 base, with 8 bases remaining between them. The chain's CDR3 is CASSEFGENTGELFF. In DNA form, the CDR3 reads TGTGCCAGCAGTGAATTCGGGGAGAACACCGGGGAGCTGTTTTTT.

CDR3 sequence reads: CASSPRASTNSPLHF. The CDR3 DNA sequence: TGTGCCAGCAGCCCGCGGGCCTCCACCAATTCACCCCTCCACTTT. The chain links TRBV11-2 to TRBJ1-6; unclear D gene. Per the germline V gene, CDR1 is SGHAT and CDR2 is FQNNGV. The CDR3 has 15 residues. V was pared by 5 bases and J by 7 bases, with 15 bases between.

This clonotype was observed at least ten times. The V and J genes are TRBV15 and TRBJ2-3; 11 positions match TRBD2. Germline lookup yields CDR1 LNHNV and CDR2 YYDKDF (reference sequence). Trimming at V came to 0 bases and at J to 0 bases, leaving 8 bases not matched to a gene. The CDR3 covers 19 residues. The CDR3 nucleotides read TGTGCCACCAGCAGAGATCGGACTAGCGGGCACATTAGCACAGATACGCAGTATTTT. Translating it yields CATSRDRTSGHISTDTQYF.

This clonotype was counted many times. This rearrangement joins TRBV28 to TRBJ2-3; 8 bases match TRBD1. V lost 6 bases and J lost 2; bases outside the gene matches: 4. CDR3 length equals 14 residues. Germline V gene lookup returns CDR1 MDHEN and CDR2 SYDVKM. In DNA, the CDR3 is TGTGCCAGCAGAGACAGGGGATCCACAGATACGCAGTATTTT. This encodes CASRDRGSTDTQYF.

This clonotype was detected only a few times. The chain is built from TRBV7-8 and TRBJ1-1; D is unresolved. The CDR3 totals 14 residues. Germline V lookup: CDR1 SGHVS, CDR2 FQNEAQ. V was trimmed by 5 bases and J by 1 base, leaving 11 bases between them. The CDR3 DNA follows: TGTGCCAGCAGCCACCGGCGAGAGAACACTGAAGCTTTCTTT. Translated, it gives CASSHRRENTEAFF.